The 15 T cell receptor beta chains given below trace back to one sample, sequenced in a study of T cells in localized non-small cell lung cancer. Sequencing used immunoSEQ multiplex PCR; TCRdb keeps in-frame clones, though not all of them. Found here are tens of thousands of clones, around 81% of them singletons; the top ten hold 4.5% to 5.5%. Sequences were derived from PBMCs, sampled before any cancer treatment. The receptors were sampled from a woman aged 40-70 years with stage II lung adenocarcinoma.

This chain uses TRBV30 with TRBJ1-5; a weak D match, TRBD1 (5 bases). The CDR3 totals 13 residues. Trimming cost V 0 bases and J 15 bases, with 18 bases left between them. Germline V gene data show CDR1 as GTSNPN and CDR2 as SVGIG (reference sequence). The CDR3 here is CAWSVPGTQHLHF. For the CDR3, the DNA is TGTGCCTGGAGTGTACCGGGGACCCAGCATCTGCATTTT.

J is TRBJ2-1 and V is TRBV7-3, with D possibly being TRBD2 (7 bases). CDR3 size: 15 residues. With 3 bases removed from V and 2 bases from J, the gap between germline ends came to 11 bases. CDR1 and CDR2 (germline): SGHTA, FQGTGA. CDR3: CASSFTGGPYNEQFF. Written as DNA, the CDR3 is TGTGCCAGCAGCTTCACGGGGGGCCCCTACAATGAGCAGTTCTTC.

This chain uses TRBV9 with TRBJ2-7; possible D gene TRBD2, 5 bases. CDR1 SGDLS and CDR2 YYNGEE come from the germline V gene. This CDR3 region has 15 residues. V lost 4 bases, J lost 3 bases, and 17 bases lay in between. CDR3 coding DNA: TGTGCCAGCAGCCGGGGTCAGGCTTTGTTCTACGAGCAGTACTTC. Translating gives CASSRGQALFYEQYF.

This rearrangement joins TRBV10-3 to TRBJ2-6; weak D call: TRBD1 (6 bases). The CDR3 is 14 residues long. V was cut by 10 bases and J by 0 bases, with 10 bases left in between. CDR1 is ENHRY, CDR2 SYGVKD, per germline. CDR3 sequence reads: CATQQGSGANVLTF. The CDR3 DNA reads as TGTGCCACCCAACAGGGCTCTGGGGCCAACGTCCTGACTTTC.

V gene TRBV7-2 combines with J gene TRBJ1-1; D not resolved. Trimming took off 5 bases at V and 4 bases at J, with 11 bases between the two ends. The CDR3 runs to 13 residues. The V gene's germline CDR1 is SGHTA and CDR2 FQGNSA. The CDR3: CASSPTLRTEAFF. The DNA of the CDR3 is TGTGCCAGCAGCCCCACACTGCGCACTGAAGCTTTCTTT.

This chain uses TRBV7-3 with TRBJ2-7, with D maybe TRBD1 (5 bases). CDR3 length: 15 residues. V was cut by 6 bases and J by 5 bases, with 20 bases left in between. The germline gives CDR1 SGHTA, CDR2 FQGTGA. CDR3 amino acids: CASSPQPTETHEQYF. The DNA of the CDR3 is TGTGCCAGCAGTCCACAACCGACAGAAACTCACGAGCAGTACTTC.

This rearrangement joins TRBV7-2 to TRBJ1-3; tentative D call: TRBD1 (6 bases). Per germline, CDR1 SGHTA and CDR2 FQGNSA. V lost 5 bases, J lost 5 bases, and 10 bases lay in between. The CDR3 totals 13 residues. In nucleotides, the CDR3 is TGTGCCAGCAGCCTGGGACAAAGAAACACCATATATTTT. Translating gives CASSLGQRNTIYF.

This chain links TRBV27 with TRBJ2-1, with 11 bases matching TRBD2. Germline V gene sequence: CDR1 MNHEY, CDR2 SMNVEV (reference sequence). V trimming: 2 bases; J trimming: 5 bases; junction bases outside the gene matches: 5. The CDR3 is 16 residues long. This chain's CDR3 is CASSLPGTSGNNEQFF. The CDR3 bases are TGTGCCAGCAGTTTACCCGGGACTAGCGGAAACAATGAGCAGTTCTTC.

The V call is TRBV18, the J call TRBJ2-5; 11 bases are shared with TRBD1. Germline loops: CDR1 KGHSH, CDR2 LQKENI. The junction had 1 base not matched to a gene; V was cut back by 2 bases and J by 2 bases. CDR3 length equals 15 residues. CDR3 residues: CASSPGTGGQETQYF. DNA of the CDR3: TGTGCCAGCTCACCAGGGACAGGGGGGCAAGAGACCCAGTACTTC.

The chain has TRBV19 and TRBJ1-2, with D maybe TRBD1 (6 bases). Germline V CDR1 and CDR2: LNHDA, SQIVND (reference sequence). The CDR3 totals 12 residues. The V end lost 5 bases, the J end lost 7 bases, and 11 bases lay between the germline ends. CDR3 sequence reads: CASSLGAIGYTF. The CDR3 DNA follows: TGTGCCAGTAGTTTGGGGGCGATTGGCTACACCTTC. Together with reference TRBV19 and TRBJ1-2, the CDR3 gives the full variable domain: DGGITQSPKYLFRKEGQNVTLSCEQNLNHDAMYWYRQDPGQGLRLIYYSQIVNDFQKGDIAEGYSVSREKKESFPLTVTSAQKNPTAFYLCASSLGAIGYTFGSGTRLTVV.

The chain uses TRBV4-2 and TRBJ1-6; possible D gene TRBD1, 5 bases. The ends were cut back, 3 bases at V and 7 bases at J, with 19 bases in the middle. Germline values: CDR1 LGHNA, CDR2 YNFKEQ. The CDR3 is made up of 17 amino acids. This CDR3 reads CASSQPGGGERNSPLHF. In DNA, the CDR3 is TGTGCCAGCAGCCAGCCGGGGGGAGGGGAGAGAAATTCACCCCTCCACTTT.

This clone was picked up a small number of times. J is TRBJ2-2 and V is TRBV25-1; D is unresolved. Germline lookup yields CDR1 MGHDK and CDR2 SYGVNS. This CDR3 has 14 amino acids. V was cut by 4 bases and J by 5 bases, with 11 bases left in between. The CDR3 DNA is TGTGCCAGCAGTGCCCCGTCGGTTACCGGGGAGCTGTTTTTT. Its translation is CASSAPSVTGELFF.

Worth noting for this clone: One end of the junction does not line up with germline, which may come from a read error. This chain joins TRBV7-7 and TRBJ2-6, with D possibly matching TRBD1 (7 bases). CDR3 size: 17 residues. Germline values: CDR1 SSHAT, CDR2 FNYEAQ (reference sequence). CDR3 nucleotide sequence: TGTGCTAGCAGCTTAGAGGAGGGGGCGCCTGGGGCCAACGTCCTGACTTTC. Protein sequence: CASSLEEGAPGANVLTF. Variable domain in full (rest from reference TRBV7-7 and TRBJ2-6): GAGVSQSPRYKVTKRGQDVTLRCDPISSHATLYWYQQALGQGPEFLTYFNYEAQPDKSGLPSDRFSAERPEGSISTLTIQRTEQRDSAMYRCASSLEEGAPGANVLTFGAGSRLTVL.

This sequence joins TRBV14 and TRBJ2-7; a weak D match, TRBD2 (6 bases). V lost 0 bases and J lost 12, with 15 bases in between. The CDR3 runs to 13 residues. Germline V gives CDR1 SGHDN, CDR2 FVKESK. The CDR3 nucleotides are TGTGCCAGCAGCCAAGATCTGCGGGGCCCGGGGTACTTC. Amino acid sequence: CASSQDLRGPGYF.

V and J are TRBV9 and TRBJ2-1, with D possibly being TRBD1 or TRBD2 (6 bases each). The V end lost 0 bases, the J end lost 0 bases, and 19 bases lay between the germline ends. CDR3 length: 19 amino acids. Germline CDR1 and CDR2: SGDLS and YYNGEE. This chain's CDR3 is CASSVGTGATLGSYNEQFF. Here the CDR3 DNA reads TGTGCCAGCAGCGTAGGGACGGGGGCCACCCTCGGCTCCTACAATGAGCAGTTCTTC.